This T cell receptor beta chain emerged from a study of regulatory T cells in long-lasting Graves disease. Study-level results: It was in persistent disease that TRBV28, TRBJ1-2 and TRBJ2-5 were favored.

Time point described: newly diagnosed GD, antithyroid drugs for less than 3 months. Generation of the TCR library employed RNA extracted from PBMCs. This CDR3 has 17 residues. Germline values: CDR1 SGHRS, CDR2 YFSETQ. J lost 4 bases, V lost 2 bases, and 9 bases had no gene match. Arm-PCR of CDR3 regions and iRepertoire HTBI primers were the basis on which TCR beta libraries were built. A single record per CDR3 protein comes from TCRdb applying MiXCR to the multiplex PCR reads. This sample yields about 240,000 distinct CDR3 sequences, of which 20% to 25% are seen a single time; approximately 15% belongs to the top ten. This clonotype was picked up one time. Its specificity is not known.

The gene calls are TRBV5-1 and TRBJ2-3; 11 bases map to TRBD2. The sample here was peripheral blood mononuclear cells (PBMCs), taken at new diagnosis, from a patient treated with antithyroid drugs. The sequence derives from a female donor with Graves disease. The DNA of the CDR3 is TGCGCCAGCAGCTTCCGGGCACTAGCGGGAGCCGCAGATACGCAGTATTTT. Amino acid sequence: CASSFRALAGAADTQYF.